A single sample is the source of the 17 T cell receptor beta chains below, sequenced in a study of technical replicates of blood from a handful of donors. TCRdb's table, derived via immunoSEQ multiplex PCR, lists solely in-frame clones and lacks some. The sample has about 80,000 clones; 89% are singletons. The source material was T cells isolated from PBMCs. The receptors derive from a human donor in good health.

The chain links TRBV11-3 to TRBJ1-4; 7 bases agree with TRBD1. The ends lost 1 base at V and 6 bases at J; junction bases unmatched: 5. Germline V lookup: CDR1 SGHNT, CDR2 YENEEA. The CDR3 has 15 amino acids. This chain's CDR3 is CASSLGGTVHEKLFF. In DNA form, the CDR3 reads TGTGCCAGCAGCTTAGGAGGGACAGTTCATGAAAAACTGTTTTTT.

The rearrangement links TRBV10-1 to TRBJ2-1, with 14 bases lining up with TRBD2. Germline lookup yields CDR1 WNHNN and CDR2 SYGVQD (reference sequence). Germline trimming cut 7 bases from V and 6 bases from J; bases unmatched to any gene: 2. The CDR3 is 14 amino acids. Here the CDR3 reads CASNGLAGGNEQFF. The CDR3 DNA reads TGCGCCAGCAATGGACTAGCGGGAGGCAATGAGCAGTTCTTC.

The chain carries TRBV11-3 and TRBJ2-1; the D is unclear. The CDR3 is 16 amino acids. V was trimmed by 0 bases and J by 2 bases, leaving 11 bases between them. The germline V gene has CDR1 SGHNT and CDR2 YENEEA. CDR3 loop: CASSLDLSAPYNEQFF. The CDR3 DNA reads TGTGCCAGCAGCTTAGATCTAAGCGCGCCCTACAATGAGCAGTTCTTC.

The chain carries TRBV4-1 and TRBJ1-4; D is unresolved. Deletions cut 0 bases from V and 8 bases from J, with 16 bases between. Germline V gene sequence: CDR1 MGHRA, CDR2 YSYEKL. This CDR3 region has 16 residues. DNA of the CDR3: TGCGCCAGCAGCCAAGAATCGGGTAGAGGGCAAGAAAAACTGTTTTTT. Translation: CASSQESGRGQEKLFF.

The V call is TRBV9, the J call TRBJ1-2; 10 positions match TRBD1. This CDR3 contains 14 residues. Germline lookup yields CDR1 SGDLS and CDR2 YYNGEE. The junction had 5 bases not matched to a gene; V was cut back by 5 bases and J by 4 bases. The CDR3 region is CASRGTGVFYGYTF. The CDR3 DNA sequence: TGTGCCAGCAGAGGGACAGGGGTATTCTATGGCTACACCTTC.

As concerns this clone: A junction boundary mismatches the germline segment, possibly from a read error. The genes are TRBV9 and TRBJ1-5, with 7 bases that match TRBD1. This CDR3 is 15 amino acids long. The germline V gene has CDR1 SGDLS and CDR2 YYNGEE. The CDR3 region has the DNA TGTGCCAGCAGCGTAGGGGGTACAGGGGATCAGTCCCAGCATTTT. Translated: CASSVGGTGDQSQHF.

This chain links TRBV11-3 with TRBJ2-1; 13 bases line up with TRBD2. The germline V gene encodes CDR1 SGHNT and CDR2 YENEEA. This CDR3 is 16 amino acids long. J lost 8 bases, V lost 7 bases, and 11 bases had no gene match. The chain's CDR3 is CASTYGLAGVGDEQFF. The CDR3 DNA sequence: TGTGCCAGCACCTACGGACTAGCGGGAGTCGGCGATGAGCAGTTCTTC.

The genes are TRBV4-3 and TRBJ2-7; perhaps TRBD1 as D (6 bases). The germline gives CDR1 LGHNA, CDR2 YSLEER. Trimming removed 4 bases from V and 3 bases from J, with 13 bases in between. The CDR3 runs 14 residues. As DNA, the CDR3 is TGCGCCAGCAGCCGGCAAACAGGGTACTACGAGCAGTACTTC. Its protein is CASSRQTGYYEQYF.

The chain uses TRBV6-1 and TRBJ2-5; a possible D gene is TRBD2 (5 bases). The CDR3 length is 14 residues. Germline V gives CDR1 MNHNS, CDR2 SASEGT. The V end was cut by 5 bases, the J end by 5 bases, with 15 bases between. The CDR3 here is CASSPLRRGETQYF. In nucleotides, the CDR3 is TGTGCCAGCAGTCCCCTCCGGAGAGGGGAGACCCAGTACTTC.

The chain is built from TRBV6-5 and TRBJ2-6, with D perhaps matching TRBD2 (6 bases). CDR3 length: 16 residues. The germline V and J ends were trimmed by 0 bases and 3 bases, with 9 bases remaining between them. Germline V gene data show CDR1 as MNHEY and CDR2 as SVGAGI. CDR3 residues: CASSYSSGYGANVLTF. In DNA, the CDR3 is TGTGCCAGCAGTTACTCGAGCGGGTATGGGGCCAACGTCCTGACTTTC.

The rearrangement uses TRBV7-2 and TRBJ2-7; TRBD2 aligns across 8 bases. The germline gives CDR1 SGHTA, CDR2 FQGNSA. V gave up 5 bases and J gave up 3 bases; unmatched junction bases: 3. The CDR3 contains 13 residues. The CDR3 DNA reads as TGTGCCAGCAGCATTAGCGGGATCTACGAGCAGTACTTC. As protein: CASSISGIYEQYF. Together with reference TRBV7-2 and TRBJ2-7, the CDR3 gives the full variable domain: GAGVSQSPSNKVTEKGKDVELRCDPISGHTALYWYRQSLGQGLEFLIYFQGNSAPDKSGLPSDRFSAERTGGSVSTLTIQRTQQEDSAVYLCASSISGIYEQYFGPGTRLTVT.

This sequence joins TRBV6-5 and TRBJ2-2; a possible D gene is TRBD2 (6 bases). This CDR3 contains 16 residues. Looked up from germline, CDR1 is MNHEY and CDR2 is SVGAGI. Trimming left V 2 bases short and J 5 bases short, with 15 bases between. The CDR3 region is CASSYLWDSSTGELFF. CDR3 DNA: TGTGCCAGCAGTTACCTTTGGGACTCATCGACCGGGGAGCTGTTTTTT.

The chain links TRBV2 to TRBJ2-7; 8 bases map to TRBD2. V dropped 8 bases and J dropped 2; count of bases not matched to a gene: 14. The CDR3 totals 16 residues. Germline CDR1 is SNHLY and CDR2 is FYNNEI. CDR3 region: CASDGTSGRRTYEQYF. CDR3 nucleotides: TGTGCCAGCGACGGCACGAGCGGGAGAAGGACCTACGAGCAGTACTTC.

The chain recombines TRBV6-5 with TRBJ1-1, with D unresolved. Trimming pared 0 bases from V and 8 bases from J, leaving 13 bases between. This CDR3 has 14 residues. Germline CDR1 is MNHEY and CDR2 is SVGAGI. The chain's CDR3 is CASSYSEDLREAFF. The CDR3 DNA reads TGTGCCAGCAGTTACTCGGAAGACCTGAGGGAAGCTTTCTTT.

This clone was seen a handful of times. V usage is TRBV4-2 and J usage is TRBJ2-3, with a tentative D call TRBD2 (5 bases). The CDR3 loop spans 17 amino acids. V lost 1 base, J lost 1 base, and 15 bases lay in between. The V gene's germline CDR1 is LGHNA and CDR2 YNFKEQ. The CDR3: CASSQATLISGTDTQYF. The CDR3 DNA reads TGTGCCAGCAGCCAAGCGACACTGATTAGCGGCACAGATACGCAGTATTTT.

The V gene is TRBV30, the J gene TRBJ1-5; D is ambiguous. The CDR3 totals 16 residues. Between the trimmed V and J ends, which lost 0 bases and 0 bases, there was a span of 12 bases. Germline assignment: CDR1 GTSNPN and CDR2 SVGIG (reference sequence). DNA for the CDR3: TGTGCCTGGAGTGTCTTCTCAGGAGGTAGCAATCAGCCCCAGCATTTT. Its translation is CAWSVFSGGSNQPQHF. Complete variable domain (other parts from reference TRBV30 and TRBJ1-5): SQTIHQWPATLVQPVGSPLSLECTVEGTSNPNLYWYRQAAGRGLQLLFYSVGIGQISSEVPQNLSASRPQDRQFILSSKKLLLSDSGFYLCAWSVFSGGSNQPQHFGDGTRLSIL.

V gene TRBV13 combines with J gene TRBJ1-3, with TRBD1 matching 7 bases. Germline loops: CDR1 PRHDT, CDR2 FYEKMQ (reference sequence). This CDR3 is 16 amino acids long. The junction had 7 bases not matched to a gene; V was cut back by 5 bases and J by 0 bases. This chain's CDR3 is CASSTRQGVSGNTIYF. For the CDR3, the DNA is TGTGCCAGCAGCACCAGACAGGGAGTCTCTGGAAACACCATATATTTT.